These 29 T cell receptor beta chains share one sample of origin, sequenced in a study of blood T cell repertoires in COVID-19. Profiling relied on immunoSEQ multiplex PCR, and the TCRdb table lists in-frame clones only, not all of them. The sample gives about 74,000 clones, around 90% of which show up once; approximately 9.1% is in the top ten. Sequencing used peripheral blood. These TCRs come from a human donor in a cohort sampled during active COVID-19.

The V call is TRBV25-1, the J call TRBJ2-7; 10 bases agree with TRBD2. V dropped 3 bases and J dropped 0; count of bases not matched to a gene: 8. Germline CDR1 MGHDK, CDR2 SYGVNS. This CDR3 has 17 amino acids. In nucleotides, the CDR3 is TGTGCCAGCAGTGACGCCCCCGGGACTAGCGCCTCCTACGAGCAGTACTTC. Its translation: CASSDAPGTSASYEQYF.

V gene TRBV27 combines with J gene TRBJ1-4, with D unclear. Germline V gene lookup returns CDR1 MNHEY and CDR2 SMNVEV (reference sequence). The ends were cut back, 5 bases at V and 1 base at J, with 8 bases in the middle. The CDR3 contains 14 residues. The chain's CDR3 is CASSQVRTNEKLFF. CDR3 bases: TGTGCCAGCAGTCAGGTTAGAACTAATGAAAAACTGTTTTTT.

The genes are TRBV19 and TRBJ2-5; D gene uncertain. In germline, CDR1 is LNHDA, CDR2 SQIVND (reference sequence). Trimming shortened V by 3 bases and J by 4 bases, and 6 bases separated the two germline ends. The CDR3 consists of 12 residues. The DNA for the CDR3 is TGTGCCAGTAGTATCAGTGGAGAGACCCAGTACTTC. Translated, it gives CASSISGETQYF.

The chain has TRBV18 and TRBJ2-7; TRBD2 aligns across 9 bases. The CDR3 extends over 14 amino acids. Per germline, CDR1 KGHSH and CDR2 LQKENI. The ends lost 6 bases at V and 4 bases at J; junction bases unmatched: 7. CDR3 sequence (DNA): TGTGCCAGCTCGCCAAGCGGGAGGCAGTACGAGCAGTACTTC. Amino acid sequence: CASSPSGRQYEQYF.

A word on this clone: One junction end disagrees with the germline gene, perhaps due to a read error. The V call is TRBV6-2 or TRBV6-3, the J call TRBJ2-4, with 8 nucleotides matching TRBD2. The CDR3 is 17 residues long. Germline CDR1 reads MNHEY; CDR2 reads SVGEGT. CDR3 sequence (DNA): TGTGCCAGCTGTTACACGACCGGGGGGGCGGACAAAAACATTCAGTACTTC. Residues: CASCYTTGGADKNIQYF.

The J gene is TRBJ2-5, the V gene TRBV15, with TRBD1 as a possible D gene (5 bases). This CDR3 spans 15 amino acids. V lost 0 bases, J lost 3 bases, and 11 bases lay in between. Germline lookup yields CDR1 LNHNV and CDR2 YYDKDF (reference sequence). The CDR3 region is CATSRDPGREETQYF. Here the CDR3 DNA reads TGTGCCACCAGCAGAGATCCGGGCAGGGAAGAGACCCAGTACTTC.

The chain uses TRBV28 and TRBJ1-5, with unresolved D. Germline V gives CDR1 MDHEN, CDR2 SYDVKM. V gave up 4 bases and J gave up 5 bases, with 9 bases separating them. This CDR3 contains 13 residues. CDR3 nucleotides: TGTGCCAGCAGTTCCCGGAGTCATCAGCCCCAGCATTTT. This codes for CASSSRSHQPQHF.

This rearrangement joins TRBV19 to TRBJ2-1; 14 bases match TRBD2. The V gene's germline CDR1 is LNHDA and CDR2 SQIVND (reference sequence). J was trimmed by 4 bases and V by 5 bases; bases with no gene match: 7. This CDR3 has 17 residues. The CDR3 DNA reads TGTGCCAGTAGTTTCGGGACTAGCGGGGGTAGATACAATGAGCAGTTCTTC. It is translated as CASSFGTSGGRYNEQFF.

The rearrangement links TRBV2 to TRBJ2-7; TRBD1 matches 10 bases. CDR1 and CDR2 from the germline V gene are SNHLY and FYNNEI. The CDR3 is made up of 16 amino acids. J gave up 7 bases and V 10 bases, and 19 bases lay outside the gene matches. CDR3: CATKGSRDRGMWEQYF. In DNA form, the CDR3 reads TGTGCCACCAAGGGTTCCCGGGACAGGGGAATGTGGGAGCAGTACTTC.

This chain uses TRBV29-1 with TRBJ1-1; possibly TRBD1 for D (6 bases). The CDR3 is 13 amino acids. Germline V gene sequence: CDR1 SQVTM, CDR2 ANQGSEA. Trimming shortened V by 0 bases and J by 4 bases, and 9 bases separated the two germline ends. DNA for the CDR3: TGCAGCGTTGAAGAACTACAGGGCACTGAAGCTTTCTTT. Residues: CSVEELQGTEAFF.

The chain joins TRBV4-3 to TRBJ2-1; 8 nucleotides match TRBD2. In germline, CDR1 is LGHNA, CDR2 YSLEER. J lost 8 bases, V lost 0 bases, and 9 bases had no gene match. The CDR3 length is 16 residues. In nucleotides, the CDR3 is TGCGCCAGCAGCCAAGAAAGTACGGGAGGGGTGGATGAGCAGTTCTTC. It translates to CASSQESTGGVDEQFF.

This clone was seen only once. The chain recombines TRBV29-1 with TRBJ2-3, with a possible D match to TRBD1 (7 bases). Per germline, CDR1 SQVTM and CDR2 ANQGSEA. This CDR3 has 13 amino acids. Trimming took off 6 bases at V and 4 bases at J, with 14 bases between the two ends. The CDR3 nucleotides read TGCAGCGTAGTACGCGGGACAGCAGATACGCAGTATTTT. Encoded protein: CSVVRGTADTQYF.

This clone was seen a single time. CDR3 DNA sequence: TGTGCCAGCAGTTTACACAGGGTGGCCGGGGAGCTGTTTTTT. This gives the protein CASSLHRVAGELFF. The genes are TRBV28 and TRBJ2-2; tentatively, D is TRBD1 (6 bases). Trimming left V 2 bases short and J 6 bases short, with 10 bases between. CDR3 length: 14 residues. Germline-derived CDR1 and CDR2 are MDHEN and SYDVKM.

The V and J genes are TRBV6-5 and TRBJ2-3; 13 bases align to TRBD2. Per germline, CDR1 MNHEY and CDR2 SVGAGI. The CDR3 has 15 residues. After removal of 6 bases from V and 2 bases from J, the junction contained 2 bases not matched to a gene. In nucleotides, the CDR3 is TGTGCCAGCAGGGGACTAGCGGGGAACACAGATACGCAGTATTTT. Protein: CASRGLAGNTDTQYF.

The chain uses TRBV7-6 and TRBJ2-1; TRBD2 matches at 8 bases. This CDR3 contains 14 residues. The trim removed 6 bases at V and 14 bases at J, leaving 15 bases unmatched. Germline values: CDR1 SGHVS, CDR2 FNYEAQ. The CDR3 reads CASRNHDLAGFKFF. The CDR3 region has the DNA TGTGCCAGCAGGAATCATGACCTAGCGGGTTTTAAGTTCTTC.

CDR3 coding DNA: TGTGCCAGCAGTGTGGGAGCGGGAGTTTCCTACGAGCAGTACTTC. Protein: CASSVGAGVSYEQYF. The chain carries TRBV25-1 and TRBJ2-7, with 8 bases that match TRBD2. After removal of 4 bases from V and 1 base from J, the junction contained 6 bases not matched to a gene. This CDR3 region has 15 residues. Per germline, CDR1 MGHDK and CDR2 SYGVNS.

The chain combines TRBV3-1 (or the pseudogene TRBV3-2) with TRBJ2-1; D perhaps matches TRBD2 (5 bases). The CDR3 sequence is 16 residues long. With 4 bases removed from V and 5 bases from J, the gap between germline ends came to 18 bases. The germline V gene has CDR1 LGHDT and CDR2 YNNKEL (reference sequence). In DNA, the CDR3 is TGTGCCAGCAGCCTCCCCCGAGGGATGGTGGACAATGAGCAGTTCTTC. Protein sequence: CASSLPRGMVDNEQFF.

The chain employs TRBV30 and TRBJ2-3; a weak D match, TRBD1 (5 bases). The CDR3 sequence is 15 residues long. Trimming left V 3 bases short and J 2 bases short, with 15 bases between. Germline V gene data show CDR1 as GTSNPN and CDR2 as SVGIG (reference sequence). The CDR3 region has the DNA TGTGCCTGGAGGCAGTCAGGGTCCCCCACAGATACGCAGTATTTT. Translating it yields CAWRQSGSPTDTQYF.

The V gene is TRBV9, the J gene TRBJ2-2; unclear D gene. The CDR3 is 13 amino acids. The V gene's germline CDR1 is SGDLS and CDR2 YYNGEE. Trimming shortened V by 0 bases and J by 5 bases, and 5 bases separated the two germline ends. CDR3 amino acids: CASSVVETGELFF. For the CDR3, the DNA is TGTGCCAGCAGCGTAGTAGAGACCGGGGAGCTGTTTTTT. The entire variable domain, with the rest obtained from reference TRBV9 and TRBJ2-2, is as follows: DSGVTQTPKHLITATGQRVTLRCSPRSGDLSVYWYQQSLDQGLQFLIQYYNGEERAKGNILERFSAQQFPDLHSELNLSSLELGDSALYFCASSVVETGELFFGEGSRLTVL.

V is TRBV28 and J is TRBJ2-7, with 8 bases lining up with TRBD1. In germline, CDR1 is MDHEN, CDR2 SYDVKM. V lost 4 bases to trimming and J lost 6 bases; unmatched junction nucleotides: 8. The CDR3 length is 14 residues. CDR3 amino acids: CASSSRTGTLEQYF. The DNA for the CDR3 is TGTGCCAGCAGTTCACGGACAGGGACCCTCGAGCAGTACTTC.

This chain links TRBV19 with TRBJ2-7, with D perhaps matching TRBD1 (5 bases). This CDR3 spans 14 amino acids. V lost 3 bases, J lost 2 bases, and 11 bases lay in between. Germline CDR1 and CDR2: LNHDA and SQIVND (reference sequence). CDR3 protein: CASSIQGFAYEQYF. Here the CDR3 DNA reads TGTGCCAGTAGTATCCAGGGATTCGCCTACGAGCAGTACTTC.

V gene TRBV28 combines with J gene TRBJ2-3, with D perhaps TRBD2 (7 bases). Trimming left V 3 bases short and J 4 bases short, with 14 bases between. Germline V lookup: CDR1 MDHEN, CDR2 SYDVKM. This CDR3 region has 15 residues. The CDR3 sequence: CASSFPGEGSDTQYF. The CDR3 nucleotides read TGTGCCAGCAGTTTCCCAGGGGAGGGCTCAGATACGCAGTATTTT.

With regard to this clone: This sample also contains other DNA sequences that code for the same CDR3. J is TRBJ1-5 and V is TRBV5-1, with 10 bases fitting TRBD1. Germline lookup yields CDR1 SGHRS and CDR2 YFSETQ. The length of the CDR3 is 15 residues. The J segment lost 6 bases and the V segment lost 0 bases, leaving 3 bases of the junction unmatched. The CDR3, as DNA: TGCGCCAGCAGCTTGGGACAGGGGGCGGGTCAGCCCCAGCATTTT. It codes for CASSLGQGAGQPQHF.

V usage is TRBV7-8 and J usage is TRBJ2-1; 7 bases match TRBD1. This CDR3 comprises 15 residues. The trim removed 5 bases at V and 2 bases at J, leaving 6 bases unmatched. Germline lookup yields CDR1 SGHVS and CDR2 FQNEAQ. This CDR3 reads CASSPLGGPYNEQFF. The CDR3 DNA follows: TGTGCCAGCAGCCCACTAGGGGGCCCCTACAATGAGCAGTTCTTC.

V is TRBV25-1 and J is TRBJ2-3; D may be TRBD2 (6 bases). This CDR3 comprises 16 residues. Germline V gene sequence: CDR1 MGHDK, CDR2 SYGVNS. The V end lost 0 bases, the J end lost 3 bases, and 13 bases lay between the germline ends. CDR3 residues: CASSEYGGYRTDTQYF. The CDR3 DNA is TGTGCCAGCAGTGAATATGGGGGGTATCGGACAGATACGCAGTATTTT.

The chain couples TRBV4-3 to TRBJ2-7, with D perhaps matching TRBD2 (5 bases). Germline lookup yields CDR1 LGHNA and CDR2 YSLEER. Trimming shortened V by 2 bases and J by 1 base, and 12 bases separated the two germline ends. This CDR3 comprises 15 residues. CDR3 in amino acids: CASSQLYRGSYEQYF. The CDR3 region has the DNA TGCGCCAGCAGCCAACTTTACCGAGGGTCCTACGAGCAGTACTTC.

The chain combines TRBV27 with TRBJ1-3, with D unresolved. This CDR3 is 16 amino acids long. CDR1 MNHEY and CDR2 SMNVEV come from the germline V gene (reference sequence). The V end was cut by 5 bases, the J end by 1 base, with 15 bases between. CDR3 DNA: TGTGCCAGCAGTCCCCACCCGGCGGGGTCTGGAAACACCATATATTTT. This translates into CASSPHPAGSGNTIYF.

V gene TRBV11-3 combines with J gene TRBJ1-5, with TRBD1 identical over 7 bases. The CDR3 has 14 residues. CDR1 and CDR2 (germline): SGHNT, YENEEA. After removal of 5 bases from V and 5 bases from J, the junction contained 6 bases not matched to a gene. The CDR3 DNA follows: TGTGCCAGCAGCCCAGACAGGGTTCATCAGCCCCAGCATTTT. It translates to CASSPDRVHQPQHF.

The chain uses TRBV11-1 and TRBJ2-3; TRBD2 agrees at 9 bases. This CDR3 has 15 amino acids. Germline-derived CDR1 and CDR2 are SGHAT and FQDESV (reference sequence). After removal of 5 bases from V and 5 bases from J, the junction contained 8 bases not matched to a gene. CDR3 region: CASSAVAGGLDTQYF. CDR3 coding DNA: TGTGCCAGCAGCGCGGTCGCGGGAGGGCTAGATACGCAGTATTTT.